The T cell receptor (beta chain) under discussion was sequenced for a study of identical twins. The cDNA had a unique molecular identifier and a template-switch universal primer site. TCRdb ran MiXCR on the 5' RACE reads and lists one entry per CDR3 protein. The data contain 450,000 to 600,000 distinct CDR3 sequences, approximately 20% of them seen just once; the ten biggest clones take up 0.48%. The table lists this clonotype with a few counts. Its target is not known. Overall study results and limits: Fewer insertions characterized abundant cord blood beta clonotypes, whereas memory repertoires showed none.

This CDR3 is 12 amino acids long. Trimming removed 5 bases from V and 10 bases from J, with 12 bases in between. Per the germline V gene, CDR1 is SGHTA and CDR2 is FQGNSA. Every donor was a healthy Caucasian. These data also formed part of another study, on yellow fever vaccine responses in identical twins.

The TCR was taken from a woman aged 18-29 years in good health. This chain links TRBV7-2 with TRBJ2-1, with D unclear. The source material was CD4+ T cells sorted from blood. The CDR3 here is CASSGDRREQFF. The CDR3 DNA reads TGTGCCAGCAGCGGGGATCGACGGGAGCAGTTCTTC.